This T cell receptor (beta chain) was found in a study of cytomegalovirus exposure and HLA in healthy donors. V shed 4 bases and J 7 bases; nucleotides not matched to a gene: 5. This CDR3 comprises 14 residues. Looked up from germline, CDR1 is MNHEY and CDR2 is SMNVEV (reference sequence). Study-wide results and caveats: Diagnosis of cytomegalovirus status made by the classifier reportedly showed high specificity and sensitivity. TCR beta chains numbering more than 150 were designated cytomegalovirus-associated. Subsequent analysis found a tendency for first-cohort TCR clusters to co-occur within the roughly 130 validation repertoires.

This clone has a single count. Its antigen is still unknown. TCRdb's table, derived via immunoSEQ multiplex PCR, lists solely in-frame clones and lacks some. The repertoire holds more than 300,000 clones, with roughly 90% as singletons. The material sequenced was PBMCs. The V call is TRBV27, the J call TRBJ2-3, with 10 bases fitting TRBD2. The clonotype originates from a woman between 18 and 30 years old in good health and CMV-seronegative. CDR3 amino acids: CASSSPGLANTQYF. The CDR3 nucleotides are TGTGCCAGCAGTTCACCGGGACTAGCGAATACGCAGTATTTT.